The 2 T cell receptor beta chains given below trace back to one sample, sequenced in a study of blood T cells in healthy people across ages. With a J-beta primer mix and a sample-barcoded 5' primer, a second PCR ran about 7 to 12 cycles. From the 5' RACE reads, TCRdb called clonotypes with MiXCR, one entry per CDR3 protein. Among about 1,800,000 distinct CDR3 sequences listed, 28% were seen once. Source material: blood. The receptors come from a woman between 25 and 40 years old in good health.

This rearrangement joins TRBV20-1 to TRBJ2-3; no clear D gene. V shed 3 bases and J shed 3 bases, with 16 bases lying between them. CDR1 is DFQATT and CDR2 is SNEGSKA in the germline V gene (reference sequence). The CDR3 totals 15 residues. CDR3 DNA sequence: TGCAGTGCTAGCTTAGCCCAGGTTGGAACAGATACGCAGTATTTT. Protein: CSASLAQVGTDTQYF.

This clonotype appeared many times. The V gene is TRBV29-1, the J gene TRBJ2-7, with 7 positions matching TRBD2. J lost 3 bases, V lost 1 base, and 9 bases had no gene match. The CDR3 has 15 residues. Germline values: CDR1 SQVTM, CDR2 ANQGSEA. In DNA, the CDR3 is TGCAGCGTTGAAGGAGGGGCTAGCGGTCTCTACGAGCAGTACTTC. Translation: CSVEGGASGLYEQYF.